This TCR beta chain was captured by sequencing in a study of blood T cell repertoires in COVID-19. Overall study context: Samples representing acute and convalescent COVID-19 were sourced from the United States, Italy and Spain. From T cells, B-cell-depleted T cells, or PBMCs came the material, which was cDNA or gDNA.

Method: immunoSEQ multiplex PCR; TCRdb's copy keeps in-frame clones and lacks some. Among 100,000 or so clones listed, 75% to 85% were seen once. V was clipped by 4 bases and J by 6 bases, with 16 bases between them. The CDR3 covers 15 residues. This chain joins TRBV23-1 and TRBJ2-1, with D perhaps matching TRBD2 (6 bases). TRBV23-1 is an open reading frame whose function is uncertain. The receptor comes from a human donor in a cohort sampled during active COVID-19. Sequenced input: peripheral blood. The CDR3 spells CASSPNGSVVNEQFF. CDR3 DNA sequence: TGCGCCAGCAGTCCCAACGGGAGTGTTGTCAATGAGCAGTTCTTC.